What follows are 19 T cell receptor beta chains derived from one specimen sequenced in a study of response to subunit inactivated influenza vaccine. Each CDR3 protein gets one entry after TCRdb re-called the RT-PCR reads with MiXCR. Of some 850,000 distinct CDR3 sequences in the sample, under 20% were seen once. Specimen: PBMCs from blood, collected 5 to 6 days after vaccination. The receptors come from a man over 45 who received an inactivated influenza vaccine.

V usage is TRBV7-2 and J usage is TRBJ1-4; D remains ambiguous. Germline V lookup: CDR1 SGHTA, CDR2 FQGNSA. The CDR3 extends over 12 amino acids. Trimming cost V 6 bases and J 0 bases, with 2 bases left between them. This CDR3 is CASRATNEKLFF. In nucleotides, the CDR3 is TGTGCCAGCAGGGCAACTAATGAAAAACTGTTTTTT.

The V call is TRBV7-9, the J call TRBJ2-1; D not resolved. The CDR3 is made up of 12 amino acids. Germline values: CDR1 SEHNR, CDR2 FQNEAQ (reference sequence). The V and J ends lost 1 base and 10 bases respectively, with 8 bases between them. The CDR3 region has the DNA TGTGCCAGCAGCTTAGTGGGGAAAGAGCAGTTCTTC. Protein: CASSLVGKEQFF.

This sequence joins TRBV12-3 or TRBV12-4 and TRBJ1-4; maybe TRBD1 (5 bases). This CDR3 is 16 amino acids long. Deletions cut 3 bases from V and 5 bases from J, with 16 bases between. The CDR3 reads CASSLSVGTGNEKLFF. The CDR3 region has the DNA TGTGCCAGCAGTTTGAGTGTCGGGACCGGCAATGAAAAACTGTTTTTT.

This clonotype turned up a few times. The CDR3 protein is CASSSTVSSYNEQFF. The DNA of the CDR3 is TGTGCCAGCAGCTCTACCGTTAGCTCCTACAATGAGCAGTTCTTC. The chain has TRBV11-2 and TRBJ2-1; D uncertain. The germline CDR1 and CDR2 sequences are SGHAT and FQNNGV. V was trimmed by 4 bases and J by 0 bases, leaving 10 bases between them. The CDR3 runs 15 residues.

There are a few counts of this clonotype. The rearrangement links TRBV2 to TRBJ2-7, with 13 bases identical to TRBD2. The CDR3 length is 19 residues. The germline gives CDR1 SNHLY, CDR2 FYNNEI. V was pared by 7 bases and J by 2 bases, with 17 bases of the junction left unmatched. This chain's CDR3 is CASTPRLPGLAGTTYEQYF. CDR3 sequence (DNA): TGTGCCAGCACCCCGCGGTTGCCGGGACTAGCGGGAACTACCTACGAGCAGTACTTC.

This clonotype appeared a few times. The J gene is TRBJ2-2, the V gene TRBV7-2, with D perhaps matching TRBD1 (5 bases). The ends were cut back, 7 bases at V and 6 bases at J, with 15 bases in the middle. The length of the CDR3 is 14 residues. Germline V gene data show CDR1 as SGHTA and CDR2 as FQGNSA. CDR3 in DNA: TGTGCCAGCACCAAACTGAAAGGGGCCGGGGAGCTGTTTTTT. Its protein is CASTKLKGAGELFF.

The chain links TRBV3-1 to TRBJ1-2, with D maybe TRBD1 (6 bases). Germline CDR1 reads LGHDT; CDR2 reads YNNKEL (reference sequence). The CDR3 has 12 amino acids. V dropped 4 bases and J dropped 14 bases, with 17 bases sitting between them. The CDR3 protein is CASSPPFRDKTF. The CDR3 DNA reads TGTGCCAGCAGCCCCCCCTTCCGGGACAAGACCTTC. Complete variable domain (other parts from reference TRBV3-1 and TRBJ1-2): DTAVSQTPKYLVTQMGNDKSIKCEQNLGHDTMYWYKQDSKKFLKIMFSYNNKELIINETVPNRFSPKSPDKAHLNLHINSLELGDSAVYFCASSPPFRDKTFGSGTRLTVV.

This chain uses TRBV7-9 with TRBJ2-3; a weak D match, TRBD2 (5 bases). Trimming stripped 1 base from V and 0 bases from J, with 14 bases between. The germline CDR1 and CDR2 sequences are SEHNR and FQNEAQ (reference sequence). The CDR3 loop spans 17 amino acids. CDR3 in amino acids: CASSLVPPRTSTDTQYF. The DNA of the CDR3 is TGTGCCAGCAGCTTAGTTCCGCCGCGGACTAGCACAGATACGCAGTATTTT.

Comment on this clonotype: Possible read error: a much larger clone is one base away. The chain has TRBV24-1 and TRBJ2-1; 9 bases match TRBD1. V shed 7 bases, J shed 6 bases, and the junction held 6 bases outside the gene matches. The germline V gene encodes CDR1 KGHDR and CDR2 SFDVKD. The CDR3 has 14 residues. CDR3 DNA: TGTGCCACCAGGGGGGACAGGGCCCGCAATGAGCAGTTCTTC. Its translation is CATRGDRARNEQFF.

This chain uses TRBV5-1 with TRBJ1-2; no firm D call. This CDR3 comprises 16 residues. Germline V gene sequence: CDR1 SGHRS, CDR2 YFSETQ. V dropped 0 bases and J dropped 8 bases, with 20 bases sitting between them. The CDR3 DNA sequence: TGCGCCAGCAGCTTGGGGCATTCGAGCACGGTACGAGGCTACACCTTC. Encoded protein: CASSLGHSSTVRGYTF.

The V gene is TRBV20-1, the J gene TRBJ1-2, with a possible D match to TRBD1 (5 bases). V shed 6 bases and J shed 5 bases, with 16 bases lying between them. Germline V gives CDR1 DFQATT, CDR2 SNEGSKA (reference sequence). This CDR3 has 13 amino acids. In nucleotides, the CDR3 is TGCAGTGCCAAACAGGAGGTGGGGTATGGCTACACCTTC. It is translated as CSAKQEVGYGYTF.

The V and J genes are TRBV20-1 and TRBJ2-1; 13 positions match TRBD2. Trimming removed 1 base from V and 7 bases from J; junction bases left unmatched: 4. Germline V gene lookup returns CDR1 DFQATT and CDR2 SNEGSKA (reference sequence). CDR3 length: 15 amino acids. In nucleotides, the CDR3 is TGCAGTGCTAGAGGGGGGACTAGCGGGAAAAATGAGCAGTTCTTC. This codes for CSARGGTSGKNEQFF.

V is TRBV5-1 and J is TRBJ2-5; 7 positions match TRBD2. Losses at the gene ends were 0 bases for V and 5 bases for J; bases not matched to a gene: 10. CDR1 is SGHRS, CDR2 YFSETQ, per germline. The CDR3 consists of 16 residues. The CDR3 region is CASSLVAGVFWETQYF. For the CDR3, the DNA is TGCGCCAGCAGCTTGGTCGCGGGAGTATTCTGGGAGACCCAGTACTTC.

This clonotype was detected only a few times. This chain's CDR3 is CASSLARFSGGAAEQFF. The DNA of the CDR3 is TGTGCCAGCAGTTTAGCGCGTTTTAGCGGGGGGGCGGCTGAGCAGTTCTTC. The chain uses TRBV12-3 or TRBV12-4 and TRBJ2-1; 11 bases match TRBD2. The CDR3 runs 17 residues. V gave up 0 bases and J gave up 9 bases; unmatched junction bases: 10.

This clonotype was observed a handful of times. The CDR3, as DNA: TGCGCCAGCAGCACCGGACAGGGGAGGGACGAGCAGTACTTC. Translated, it gives CASSTGQGRDEQYF. The chain combines TRBV5-1 with TRBJ2-7, with 9 nucleotides matching TRBD1. After removal of 4 bases from V and 5 bases from J, the junction contained 7 bases not matched to a gene. The V gene's germline CDR1 is SGHRS and CDR2 YFSETQ. This CDR3 has 14 amino acids.

This clonotype showed up just a few times. The chain couples TRBV12-3 or TRBV12-4 to TRBJ2-6; D unclear. The V end lost 6 bases, the J end lost 2 bases, and 8 bases lay between the germline ends. This CDR3 has 14 amino acids. CDR3 in amino acids: CASSLPAGANVLTF. The CDR3 DNA reads as TGTGCCAGCAGCCTACCCGCTGGGGCCAACGTCCTGACTTTC.

This clonotype was seen a few times. The V call is TRBV20-1, the J call TRBJ1-6; a possible D gene is TRBD1 (5 bases). The CDR3 has 14 amino acids. Trimming took 3 bases from V and 10 from J, leaving 16 bases between them. Germline lookup yields CDR1 DFQATT and CDR2 SNEGSKA (reference sequence). The CDR3 region is CSASSSVGGSPLHF. For the CDR3, the DNA is TGCAGTGCTAGTAGTTCTGTTGGGGGATCACCCCTCCACTTT.

This clonotype was counted a few times. V usage is TRBV12-3 or TRBV12-4 and J usage is TRBJ2-2, with 7 bases lining up with TRBD2. The CDR3 runs 13 residues. V trimming: 5 bases; J trimming: 4 bases; junction bases outside the gene matches: 1. CDR3: CASSQRGTGELFF. Here the CDR3 DNA reads TGTGCCAGCAGTCAGCGGGGCACCGGGGAGCTGTTTTTT.

The V call is TRBV5-8, the J call TRBJ1-1; D call uncertain. The germline V gene encodes CDR1 SGHTS and CDR2 YDEGEE. The CDR3 covers 13 residues. V was shortened by 2 bases and J by 0 bases, with 5 bases between the two germline ends. The chain's CDR3 is CASSFLMNTEAFF. The CDR3 bases are TGTGCCAGCAGCTTCCTGATGAACACTGAAGCTTTCTTT.